This T cell receptor (beta chain) was recovered during a study of CXCR4 blockade with PD-1 therapy in pancreatic cancer. Some clones are missing from TCRdb's copy, which holds only in-frame ones; the method was immunoSEQ multiplex PCR. The sample lists 15,000 or so clones; around 70% were seen once. Germline loops: CDR1 SQVTM, CDR2 ANQGSEA. This CDR3 region has 15 residues. The V and J ends lost 1 base and 2 bases, in that order; junction bases with no gene match: 1. In regard to this clone: The antigen remains undetermined.

Study-wide findings and caveats: Clone frequency correlated with its number of distinct nucleotide rearrangements.

Material for sequencing was tumor tissue. The sequence was collected from a human donor with pancreatic ductal adenocarcinoma. The J gene is TRBJ2-7, the V gene TRBV29-1; TRBD2 matches 14 bases. This CDR3 is CSVEGGLAGAYEQYF. In DNA, the CDR3 is TGCAGCGTTGAAGGGGGACTAGCGGGAGCCTACGAGCAGTACTTC.